The 16 T cell receptor beta chains in this list originate from one sample, sequenced in a study of blood T cell repertoires in COVID-19. Some clones are missing from TCRdb's copy, which holds only in-frame ones; the method was immunoSEQ multiplex PCR. The sample holds some 70,000 clones; about 86% are singletons and the top ten take roughly 1.4%. The sequenced material came from peripheral blood. These receptor sequences come from a woman aged 55-75 years with acute or convalescent COVID-19.

The rearrangement uses TRBV6-5 and TRBJ1-1; 7 bases agree with TRBD1. The CDR3 is 14 amino acids. Germline values: CDR1 MNHEY, CDR2 SVGAGI. After removal of 11 bases from V and 5 bases from J, the junction contained 14 bases not matched to a gene. CDR3 sequence: CAARPPGQRTEAFF. In DNA form, the CDR3 reads TGTGCCGCACGTCCTCCGGGACAGAGGACTGAAGCTTTCTTT.

Only one count was recorded for this clone. The chain links TRBV10-3 to TRBJ1-4; no definite D call. Germline CDR1 ENHRY, CDR2 SYGVKD. Deletions cut 4 bases from V and 1 base from J, with 10 bases between. CDR3 size: 15 residues. Written as DNA, the CDR3 is TGTGCCATCAGTGCAGGCGACCTAACTAATGAAAAACTGTTTTTT. Translation gives CAISAGDLTNEKLFF.

The rearrangement joins TRBV6-5 to TRBJ2-7; D uncertain. In germline, CDR1 is MNHEY, CDR2 SVGAGI. V gave up 8 bases and J gave up 0 bases, with 11 bases separating them. The CDR3 spans 13 residues. The CDR3 here is CASLGEGSYEQYF. The CDR3 nucleotides read TGTGCCAGCCTTGGAGAAGGCTCCTACGAGCAGTACTTC.

This clone was picked up one time. The genes are TRBV4-1 and TRBJ2-7, with a weak D call TRBD2 (5 bases). This CDR3 is built from 15 residues. V shed 4 bases and J shed 2 bases, with 15 bases lying between them. In germline, CDR1 is MGHRA, CDR2 YSYEKL. The CDR3 DNA is TGCGCCAGCAGCCCCGAAGTTCGGGGTACCTACGAGCAGTACTTC. It encodes CASSPEVRGTYEQYF.

This clone was recorded a few times. The chain links TRBV7-6 to TRBJ2-7; D not certain. CDR1 and CDR2 from the germline V gene are SGHVS and FNYEAQ. CDR3 length: 13 amino acids. Between the trimmed V and J ends, which lost 5 bases and 2 bases, there was a span of 10 bases. The CDR3 region is CASSLQQAYEQYF. CDR3 DNA sequence: TGTGCCAGCAGCCTACAGCAAGCCTACGAGCAGTACTTC.

This clone occurred once. The genes are TRBV19 and TRBJ2-3, with 9 bases identical to TRBD1. Looked up from germline, CDR1 is LNHDA and CDR2 is SQIVND (reference sequence). The CDR3 spans 17 residues. J lost 0 bases, V lost 6 bases, and 10 bases had no gene match. In DNA, the CDR3 is TGTGCCAGTAGGAGGAGGGGACAGGGCCTTAGCACAGATACGCAGTATTTT. The encoded protein is CASRRRGQGLSTDTQYF.

The chain links TRBV10-3 to TRBJ2-1, with 8 positions matching TRBD2. CDR1 is ENHRY and CDR2 is SYGVKD in the germline V gene. The CDR3 loop spans 14 amino acids. Unmatched junction bases numbered 11, after V lost 10 bases and J lost 6 bases. The CDR3 here is CATRGLDVGNEQFF. The CDR3 coding sequence is TGTGCCACCCGGGGACTAGATGTGGGCAATGAGCAGTTCTTC.

The chain employs TRBV5-1 and TRBJ1-2; the D gene is possibly TRBD1 (6 bases). CDR3 length equals 15 residues. CDR1 SGHRS and CDR2 YFSETQ come from the germline V gene. V lost 2 bases to trimming and J lost 5 bases, with 16 bases between them. The CDR3 loop reads CASSFSPGADYGYTF. The DNA for the CDR3 is TGCGCCAGCAGCTTCAGCCCAGGGGCTGATTATGGCTACACCTTC.

The chain uses TRBV4-1 and TRBJ2-2; 10 bases align to TRBD2. Germline V gives CDR1 MGHRA, CDR2 YSYEKL. Unmatched junction bases numbered 10, after V lost 6 bases and J lost 0 bases. CDR3 length equals 18 residues. DNA for the CDR3: TGCGCCAGCAGACCGGGACTAGCGCTACTCTCGAACACCGGGGAGCTGTTTTTT. Residues: CASRPGLALLSNTGELFF.

This clone was recorded once. The chain couples TRBV3-1 (or the pseudogene TRBV3-2) to TRBJ2-7; 9 bases line up with TRBD1. Looked up from germline, CDR1 is LGHDT and CDR2 is YNNKEL (reference sequence). The CDR3 runs to 14 residues. The V segment lost 4 bases and the J segment 3 bases; nucleotides outside the gene matches: 4. The CDR3 sequence: CASSLEGQGYEQYF. The CDR3 DNA sequence: TGTGCCAGCAGCCTCGAGGGACAGGGCTACGAGCAGTACTTC.

The sample holds one count of this clone. V and J are TRBV6-1 and TRBJ1-2, with 7 bases fitting TRBD1. The V and J ends lost 2 bases and 6 bases, in that order; junction bases with no gene match: 6. CDR3 length equals 14 residues. Germline V gives CDR1 MNHNS, CDR2 SASEGT. CDR3 loop: CASSERTGQDGYTF. The CDR3, as DNA: TGTGCCAGCAGTGAAAGGACAGGTCAAGATGGCTACACCTTC.

This chain joins TRBV9 and TRBJ1-6, with 8 bases lining up with TRBD1. V shed 3 bases and J 2 bases; nucleotides not matched to a gene: 7. This CDR3 is 17 amino acids long. Germline values: CDR1 SGDLS, CDR2 YYNGEE. CDR3 nucleotide sequence: TGTGCCAGCAGCGAGGGACAGGTTTCGGCCTATAATTCACCCCTCCACTTT. Translated: CASSEGQVSAYNSPLHF. The whole variable domain, filled in from reference TRBV9 and TRBJ1-6, reads DSGVTQTPKHLITATGQRVTLRCSPRSGDLSVYWYQQSLDQGLQFLIQYYNGEERAKGNILERFSAQQFPDLHSELNLSSLELGDSALYFCASSEGQVSAYNSPLHFGNGTRLTVT.

The V gene is TRBV7-6, the J gene TRBJ2-1, with 7 bases fitting TRBD2. Germline V gene lookup returns CDR1 SGHVS and CDR2 FNYEAQ. The CDR3 runs 16 residues. Unmatched junction bases numbered 12, after V lost 5 bases and J lost 5 bases. Here the CDR3 reads CASSRFPGGPNNEQFF. As DNA, the CDR3 is TGTGCCAGCAGCCGATTCCCGGGGGGTCCAAACAATGAGCAGTTCTTC.

The V call is TRBV18, the J call TRBJ1-1, with TRBD1 matching 9 bases. J gave up 4 bases and V 3 bases, and 3 bases lay outside the gene matches. The CDR3 totals 14 residues. Germline assignment: CDR1 KGHSH and CDR2 LQKENI. The CDR3 nucleotides are TGTGCCAGCTCACCGTCGACAGGGGGCACTGAAGCTTTCTTT. It encodes CASSPSTGGTEAFF.

The chain recombines TRBV18 with TRBJ1-5; the match to TRBD1 covers 9 bases. The V segment lost 3 bases and the J segment 5 bases; nucleotides outside the gene matches: 2. Germline V CDR1 and CDR2: KGHSH, LQKENI. This CDR3 is built from 14 residues. The CDR3 is CASSPTGGHQPQHF. The CDR3 nucleotides are TGTGCCAGCTCACCGACAGGGGGGCATCAGCCCCAGCATTTT.

The chain has TRBV19 and TRBJ2-2; D perhaps matches TRBD1 (6 bases). V was cut by 6 bases and J by 6 bases, with 14 bases left in between. The CDR3 length is 14 residues. Looked up from germline, CDR1 is LNHDA and CDR2 is SQIVND (reference sequence). CDR3: CASRRRGKAGELFF. The DNA for the CDR3 is TGTGCCAGTAGACGCAGGGGAAAAGCCGGGGAGCTGTTTTTT. The full variable domain, rest sourced from reference TRBV19 and TRBJ2-2, is DGGITQSPKYLFRKEGQNVTLSCEQNLNHDAMYWYRQDPGQGLRLIYYSQIVNDFQKGDIAEGYSVSREKKESFPLTVTSAQKNPTAFYLCASRRRGKAGELFFGEGSRLTVL.